Listed below are T cell receptor beta chains from one sample, sequenced in a study of blood T cell repertoires in COVID-19. The data were produced by immunoSEQ multiplex PCR, yet TCRdb's version contains in-frame clones alone and is incomplete. The repertoire has 130,000 to 150,000 clones, around nine tenths of them found once; the top ten carry over 8.5%. Material for sequencing was peripheral blood. Receptor source: a woman aged 50 to 65 with active or convalescent COVID-19. Each CDR3 is given with its conserved first and last residue. A D gene is named only where the DNA matches it firmly. Expanded clones get a size class; other rows say once, few or many, or leave the size out.

d_call clone_size j_call v_call cdr3_nt cdr3_aa
TRBD1 . TRBJ1-2 TRBV4-3 TGCGCCAGCAGCCACCGATCCGGGACAGGGCCCTATGGCTACACCTTC CASSHRSGTGPYGYTF
. . TRBJ1-2 TRBV24-1 TGTGCCACCAGTGATTCCGGGACTGGTGGCTACACCTTC CATSDSGTGGYTF
. . TRBJ1-5 TRBV6-2/TRBV6-3 TGTGCCAGCAGTCATGAAGGGGAAGGCAATCAGCCCCAGCATTTT CASSHEGEGNQPQHF
. once TRBJ1-1 TRBV19 TGTGCCAGTAGTATATTAGGCGCCCCGGAGGGCACTGAAGCTTTCTTT CASSILGAPEGTEAFF
TRBD2 . TRBJ2-7 TRBV7-2 TGTGCCAGCAGCTTCCATAGCGGGGGGGCCTACGAGCAGTACTTC CASSFHSGGAYEQYF
. . TRBJ2-7 TRBV6-5 TGTGCCACCGCAGAAGTCTACGAGCAGTACTTC CATAEVYEQYF
. . TRBJ1-2 TRBV25-1 TGTGCCAGCAGCGGTCCGGGGGACTATGGCTACACCTTC CASSGPGDYGYTF
. . TRBJ2-5 TRBV12-3/TRBV12-4 TGTGCCAGCAGTGGGGACTTGGAGACCCAGTACTTC CASSGDLETQYF
TRBD2 few TRBJ2-7 TRBV4-1 TGCGCCAGCAGCCAAGGCCGTTCTTCCGCCCTAGCGGGAGTGATCTACGAGCAGTACTTC CASSQGRSSALAGVIYEQYF
TRBD1 . TRBJ1-1 TRBV12-3/TRBV12-4 TGTGCCAGCAGTCCTCAGGGGGCAGAAGCTTTCTTT CASSPQGAEAFF
TRBD2 . TRBJ2-3 TRBV5-4 TGTGCCAGCAGATCGGGGGGGACGTCTAGCACAGATACGCAGTATTTT CASRSGGTSSTDTQYF
TRBD2 few TRBJ2-1 TRBV6-2/TRBV6-3 TGTGCCAGCAGTTACAGGGAGCGGGGGGCGGGCGCTGAGCAGTTCTTC CASSYRERGAGAEQFF
. . TRBJ2-1 TRBV19 TGTGCCAGTAGGAGCTACAATGAGCAGTTCTTC CASRSYNEQFF
TRBD1 . TRBJ1-1 TRBV29-1 TGCAGCGTATCCGGGACAGTGGACACTGAAGCTTTCTTT CSVSGTVDTEAFF
. . TRBJ1-1 TRBV12-5 TGTGCTAGTGGTTTGGTCGTACTCGTGGGGGCAGGGCGCACTGAAGCTTTCTTT CASGLVVLVGAGRTEAFF
. . TRBJ2-3 TRBV7-8 TGTGCCAGCACCATCCGGGACACCACAGATACGCAGTATTTT CASTIRDTTDTQYF
TRBD1 . TRBJ1-2 TRBV28 TGTGCCAGCAGACTGACAGGGGGCTTACATGGCTACACCTTC CASRLTGGLHGYTF